The 30 T cell receptor beta chains listed next were all sequenced from one sample in a study of T cell responses to AZD1222 COVID-19 vaccine. TCRdb keeps only in-frame clones here, not all; method: immunoSEQ multiplex PCR. Of about 150,000 clones detected, around 91% appear once; the ten largest clones hold approximately 6.2%. Sequenced here: peripheral blood, sampled 28 days after the second AZD1222 dose. Every receptor here comes from an adult who received the AZD1222 COVID-19 vaccine.

V usage is TRBV3-1 (or the pseudogene TRBV3-2) and J usage is TRBJ1-2; a weak D match, TRBD1 (6 bases). Germline CDR1 is LGHDT and CDR2 is YNNKEL (reference sequence). V was trimmed by 3 bases and J by 2 bases, leaving 13 bases between them. The CDR3 is 15 amino acids. The chain's CDR3 is CASSQIVTGNYGYTF. The CDR3 DNA is TGTGCCAGCAGCCAGATCGTTACAGGGAACTATGGCTACACCTTC.

The rearrangement joins TRBV23-1 to TRBJ1-3; D is perhaps TRBD1 (6 bases). TRBV23-1 is annotated as an ORF whose role is uncertain. Trimming removed 4 bases at V and 3 bases at J, with 16 bases between. The CDR3 consists of 16 residues. CDR3 in DNA: TGCGCCAGCAGTCCCGAGGGGGATGGGGGTGGAAACACCATATATTTT. Amino acids: CASSPEGDGGGNTIYF.

The CDR3 loop reads CASSLIRGDRSGTGELFF. The CDR3 DNA reads TGTGCCAGCAGTTTAATACGGGGAGACAGGTCCGGAACCGGGGAGCTGTTTTTT. The chain is built from TRBV28 and TRBJ2-2; D perhaps matches TRBD1 (6 bases). CDR3 size: 18 residues. CDR1 and CDR2 from the germline V gene are MDHEN and SYDVKM. V shed 2 bases and J shed 5 bases, with 21 bases lying between them.

The V gene is TRBV5-1, the J gene TRBJ2-2; D gene unclear. Trimming removed 0 bases from V and 2 bases from J, with 5 bases in between. Germline values: CDR1 SGHRS, CDR2 YFSETQ. This CDR3 spans 14 amino acids. CDR3 in amino acids: CASSLDSNTGELFF. CDR3 sequence (DNA): TGCGCCAGCAGCTTGGACAGCAACACCGGGGAGCTGTTTTTT.

V is TRBV2 and J is TRBJ1-6, with 10 bases fitting TRBD1. Germline CDR1 and CDR2: SNHLY and FYNNEI. The V gene end was trimmed by 5 bases and the J gene end by 0 bases; junction bases not matched to a gene: 1. This CDR3 is 16 amino acids long. The CDR3 protein is CASSWTGGSYNSPLHF. CDR3 DNA sequence: TGTGCCAGCAGTTGGACAGGGGGCTCCTATAATTCACCCCTCCACTTT.

The rearrangement links TRBV5-1 to TRBJ1-1; 9 bases align to TRBD1. Germline trimming cut 4 bases from V and 5 bases from J; bases unmatched to any gene: 6. CDR1 and CDR2 from the germline V gene are SGHRS and YFSETQ. The CDR3 length is 14 residues. DNA of the CDR3: TGCGCCAGCAGCACCGGACAGGGGACTACTGAAGCTTTCTTT. Its protein is CASSTGQGTTEAFF.

The gene calls are TRBV5-4 and TRBJ1-3; D not certain. With 2 bases removed from V and 0 bases from J, the gap between germline ends came to 9 bases. This CDR3 comprises 15 residues. Germline V lookup: CDR1 SGHNT, CDR2 YYREEE (reference sequence). Written as DNA, the CDR3 is TGTGCCAGCAGCTTAGACTTAAGCTCTGGAAACACCATATATTTT. Protein sequence: CASSLDLSSGNTIYF.

This clone has only one observation. This chain joins TRBV6-5 and TRBJ2-7, with 7 bases that match TRBD2. The germline CDR1 and CDR2 sequences are MNHEY and SVGAGI. V was clipped by 4 bases and J by 0 bases; unmatched bases: 6. The CDR3 extends over 15 amino acids. In nucleotides, the CDR3 is TGTGCCAGCAGTTGGGGGGGAGGTTCCTCCTACGAGCAGTACTTC. Its translation: CASSWGGGSSYEQYF.

This clone was detected a few times. This chain connects TRBV5-6 to TRBJ1-2, with D possibly matching TRBD1 (6 bases). The V end lost 0 bases, the J end lost 0 bases, and 6 bases lay between the germline ends. The CDR3 spans 14 residues. The germline V gene has CDR1 SGHDT and CDR2 YYEEEE. CDR3 bases: TGTGCCAGCAGCTTGGGACAGGCTAACTATGGCTACACCTTC. Its translation is CASSLGQANYGYTF. Variable domain in full (rest from reference TRBV5-6 and TRBJ1-2): DAGVTQSPTHLIKTRGQQVTLRCSPKSGHDTVSWYQQALGQGPQFIFQYYEEEERQRGNFPDRFSGHQFPNYSSELNVNALLLGDSALYLCASSLGQANYGYTFGSGTRLTVV.

The rearrangement uses TRBV4-2 and TRBJ1-1, with D perhaps matching TRBD1 (5 bases). CDR1 is LGHNA and CDR2 is YNFKEQ in the germline V gene. The CDR3 runs to 14 residues. The V end was cut by 1 base, the J end by 0 bases, with 6 bases between. The CDR3 loop reads CASSQGQLNTEAFF. Here the CDR3 DNA reads TGTGCCAGCAGCCAAGGACAGTTGAACACTGAAGCTTTCTTT.

The chain has TRBV6-6 and TRBJ2-7, with TRBD2 matching 9 bases. The CDR3 is 14 residues long. Germline CDR1 reads MNHNY; CDR2 reads SVGAGI (reference sequence). J lost 5 bases, V lost 6 bases, and 8 bases had no gene match. The CDR3 DNA reads as TGTGCCAGCAGCCAGAGGGGACTAGCCAACGAGCAGTACTTC. Amino acid sequence: CASSQRGLANEQYF.

V and J are TRBV27 and TRBJ1-5; D possibly corresponds to TRBD1 (5 bases). Deletions cut 3 bases from V and 4 bases from J, with 7 bases between. The CDR3 sequence is 13 residues long. Germline V lookup: CDR1 MNHEY, CDR2 SMNVEV (reference sequence). The CDR3 loop reads CASSLTENQPQHF. The DNA of the CDR3 is TGTGCCAGCAGTTTGACAGAAAATCAGCCCCAGCATTTT.

This chain links TRBV30 with TRBJ1-5, with no clear D. V was pared by 3 bases and J by 0 bases, with 9 bases between. The CDR3 is made up of 14 amino acids. Looked up from germline, CDR1 is GTSNPN and CDR2 is SVGIG (reference sequence). CDR3 in DNA: TGTGCCTGGAGCACGCTAAATAGCAATCAGCCCCAGCATTTT. This translates into CAWSTLNSNQPQHF.

This chain joins TRBV3-1 (or the pseudogene TRBV3-2) and TRBJ2-3; a weak D match, TRBD2 (6 bases). Looked up from germline, CDR1 is LGHDT and CDR2 is YNNKEL (reference sequence). This CDR3 comprises 14 residues. V was cut by 5 bases and J by 1 base, with 10 bases left in between. The CDR3 loop reads CASSSGTGTDTQYF. The DNA of the CDR3 is TGTGCCAGCAGCTCAGGGACTGGCACAGATACGCAGTATTTT.

V usage is TRBV5-5 and J usage is TRBJ2-3; 7 bases are a match to TRBD2. Germline V gene data show CDR1 as SGHKS and CDR2 as YYEKEE (reference sequence). The CDR3 covers 15 residues. V lost 4 bases and J lost 2; bases outside the gene matches: 7. CDR3 bases: TGTGCCAGCAGCGTCCCTAGCGGACCCACAGATACGCAGTATTTT. Translated: CASSVPSGPTDTQYF.

This chain uses TRBV5-4 with TRBJ2-1; TRBD1 matches 10 bases. The germline CDR1 and CDR2 sequences are SGHNT and YYREEE (reference sequence). J lost 4 bases, V lost 2 bases, and 6 bases had no gene match. The CDR3 is 16 residues long. For the CDR3, the DNA is TGTGCCAGCAGCTTAAGAAGACAGGGGGCATACAATGAGCAGTTCTTC. Translation gives CASSLRRQGAYNEQFF.

The chain is built from TRBV27 and TRBJ2-1; D possibly corresponds to TRBD1 (6 bases). Trimming removed 6 bases from V and 4 bases from J, with 10 bases in between. Germline loops: CDR1 MNHEY, CDR2 SMNVEV (reference sequence). CDR3 length: 13 amino acids. The CDR3 spells CASSLGAYNEQFF. Written as DNA, the CDR3 is TGTGCCAGCAGCCTGGGGGCGTACAATGAGCAGTTCTTC.

The rearrangement joins TRBV28 to TRBJ2-7; possible D gene TRBD1, 6 bases. The CDR3 runs to 14 residues. V lost 5 bases, J lost 0 bases, and 11 bases lay in between. The germline V gene has CDR1 MDHEN and CDR2 SYDVKM. CDR3: CASSRRDNSYEQYF. DNA for the CDR3: TGTGCCAGCAGTCGCCGGGACAACTCCTACGAGCAGTACTTC.

V is TRBV5-1 and J is TRBJ1-4, with a possible D match to TRBD1 (5 bases). Trimming pared 5 bases from V and 6 bases from J, leaving 14 bases between. The CDR3 is 14 amino acids. Germline V gene lookup returns CDR1 SGHRS and CDR2 YFSETQ. For the CDR3, the DNA is TGCGCCAGCAGTTATGGCCGAGGGGATGAAAAACTGTTTTTT. This codes for CASSYGRGDEKLFF.

Concerning this clone itself: This sample includes further DNA sequences coding for the same CDR3. The chain links TRBV5-1 to TRBJ1-2, with D unclear. The V gene's germline CDR1 is SGHRS and CDR2 YFSETQ. The CDR3 runs 12 residues. V was cut by 0 bases and J by 5 bases, with 5 bases left in between. The CDR3 DNA sequence: TGCGCCAGCAGCTTGGATGGGTATGGCTACACCTTC. It translates to CASSLDGYGYTF.

The CDR3 here is CASSLAPDRGYGYTF. For the CDR3, the DNA is TGTGCCAGCAGCTTAGCGCCTGACAGGGGATATGGCTACACCTTC. The chain has TRBV11-2 and TRBJ1-2; TRBD1 agrees at 8 bases. The CDR3 loop spans 15 amino acids. Germline CDR1 reads SGHAT; CDR2 reads FQNNGV. The V and J ends lost 1 base and 5 bases, in that order; junction bases with no gene match: 6.

The chain carries TRBV18 and TRBJ1-3; D not certain. Germline V gives CDR1 KGHSH, CDR2 LQKENI. CDR3 length equals 16 residues. V shed 0 bases and J shed 0 bases, with 9 bases lying between them. As DNA, the CDR3 is TGTGCCAGCTCACCACCGGGCACGAGCTCTGGAAACACCATATATTTT. Translating gives CASSPPGTSSGNTIYF.

The chain joins TRBV6-5 to TRBJ2-2; D assignment may be TRBD1 or TRBD2 (5 bases each). The length of the CDR3 is 15 residues. V was clipped by 6 bases and J by 5 bases, with 16 bases between them. Germline V CDR1 and CDR2: MNHEY, SVGAGI. The CDR3 loop reads CASRRGVDNTGELFF. CDR3 in DNA: TGTGCCAGCAGAAGGGGAGTTGATAATACCGGGGAGCTGTTTTTT.

This clone was counted between two and nine times. The chain carries TRBV28 and TRBJ1-2; a weak D match, TRBD1 (6 bases). Deletions cut 5 bases from V and 2 bases from J, with 15 bases between. CDR1 MDHEN and CDR2 SYDVKM come from the germline V gene. This CDR3 comprises 15 residues. CDR3 loop: CASSPNTGNNYGYTF. The CDR3, as DNA: TGTGCCAGCAGTCCGAACACAGGGAACAACTATGGCTACACCTTC.

V usage is TRBV4-2 and J usage is TRBJ2-5; D is ambiguous. The CDR3 is made up of 15 amino acids. Germline CDR1 is LGHNA and CDR2 is YNFKEQ. V was cut by 0 bases and J by 6 bases, with 14 bases left in between. The CDR3: CASSQEYGGVKTQYF. The DNA for the CDR3 is TGTGCCAGCAGCCAAGAGTATGGTGGGGTAAAGACCCAGTACTTC.

The V call is TRBV6-5, the J call TRBJ1-6; D unclear. The CDR3 is 13 amino acids. Germline values: CDR1 MNHEY, CDR2 SVGAGI. Trimming removed 2 bases at V and 5 bases at J, with 4 bases between. CDR3 loop: CASSYRDNSPLHF. The CDR3 DNA reads as TGTGCCAGCAGTTACAGGGATAATTCACCCCTCCACTTT.

This clone was picked up a small number of times. The chain combines TRBV7-2 with TRBJ2-1; D may be TRBD1 or TRBD2 (5 bases each). Germline loops: CDR1 SGHTA, CDR2 FQGNSA. Trimming removed 4 bases at V and 4 bases at J, with 11 bases between. The length of the CDR3 is 14 residues. The CDR3 DNA sequence: TGTGCCAGCAGCTCCTGGGGGAATTACAATGAGCAGTTCTTC. It yields the protein CASSSWGNYNEQFF.

DNA of the CDR3: TGCGCCAGCAGTGTCTTGACAGATACGCAGTATTTT. It codes for CASSVLTDTQYF. This rearrangement joins TRBV10-1 to TRBJ2-3; D ambiguous. This CDR3 has 12 amino acids. Looked up from germline, CDR1 is WNHNN and CDR2 is SYGVQD (reference sequence). The germline V and J ends were trimmed by 4 bases and 3 bases, with 5 bases remaining between them.

The rearrangement joins TRBV7-3 to TRBJ1-1; 7 bases map to TRBD1. CDR1 is SGHTA and CDR2 is FQGTGA in the germline V gene. The V and J ends lost 1 base and 0 bases, in that order; junction bases with no gene match: 5. The CDR3 has 16 amino acids. CDR3 coding DNA: TGTGCCAGCAGCTTAAGGTCGACAGGGCTGAACACTGAAGCTTTCTTT. Residues: CASSLRSTGLNTEAFF.

This chain uses TRBV5-6 with TRBJ1-2; D gene ambiguous. V was shortened by 0 bases and J by 4 bases, with 7 bases between the two germline ends. Germline CDR1 reads SGHDT; CDR2 reads YYEEEE. CDR3 length equals 13 residues. This CDR3 is CASSLVGSYGYTF. The CDR3 DNA is TGTGCCAGCAGCTTGGTTGGCAGCTATGGCTACACCTTC.